Presented here are 24 T cell receptor beta chains from one specimen sequenced in a study of blood T cell repertoires in COVID-19. Sequenced by immunoSEQ multiplex PCR; TCRdb stores in-frame clones only, minus some. Of roughly 58,000 clones in the sample, around two thirds were seen once. The specimen was PBMCs or T cells enriched from blood (not recorded which). Receptors originate from a woman aged 55-75 years who had been exposed to COVID-19.

This chain uses TRBV7-2 with TRBJ1-2; D gene uncertain. This CDR3 is built from 18 residues. V lost 3 bases to trimming and J lost 4 bases, with 24 bases between them. Germline V gene sequence: CDR1 SGHTA, CDR2 FQGNSA. In nucleotides, the CDR3 is TGTGCCAGCAGCTTTTTTAACCGAGGGTTGGCTCTTGGCTATGGCTACACCTTC. Translated, it gives CASSFFNRGLALGYGYTF.

The J gene is TRBJ2-7, the V gene TRBV2; a possible D gene is TRBD1 (6 bases). The CDR3 runs to 12 residues. V lost 3 bases and J 3 bases, leaving 6 bases between the germline ends. Germline CDR1 is SNHLY and CDR2 is FYNNEI. In nucleotides, the CDR3 is TGTGCCAGCAGTGACAGGGGCTACGAGCAGTACTTC. Protein: CASSDRGYEQYF.

This chain connects TRBV5-4 to TRBJ2-7, with a weak D call TRBD2 (5 bases). V was pared by 1 base and J by 5 bases, with 13 bases between. This CDR3 is built from 14 residues. The germline V gene encodes CDR1 SGHNT and CDR2 YYREEE (reference sequence). The CDR3 region has the DNA TGTGCCAGCAGCTTGTGGAGCGGCACCCACGAGCAGTACTTC. Translation: CASSLWSGTHEQYF.

The rearrangement joins TRBV18 to TRBJ1-3, with D unresolved. V lost 2 bases and J lost 0, with 5 bases in between. Germline V gene data show CDR1 as KGHSH and CDR2 as LQKENI. The CDR3 sequence is 14 residues long. This CDR3 is CASSPGSSGNTIYF. The CDR3 bases are TGTGCCAGCTCACCAGGGAGCTCTGGAAACACCATATATTTT.

The V call is TRBV2, the J call TRBJ1-2, with 7 bases fitting TRBD1. Per germline, CDR1 SNHLY and CDR2 FYNNEI. There are 16 residues in the CDR3. The V and J ends lost 6 bases and 8 bases, in that order; junction bases with no gene match: 18. The CDR3 sequence is CASSAYINRDSKGYTF. CDR3 DNA: TGTGCCAGCAGCGCTTATATTAACCGGGACAGTAAGGGCTACACCTTC.

This clone was observed a single time. The chain employs TRBV3-1 (or the pseudogene TRBV3-2) and TRBJ2-1; TRBD2 matches at 7 bases. This CDR3 spans 17 amino acids. Germline V gene lookup returns CDR1 LGHDT and CDR2 YNNKEL (reference sequence). J gave up 8 bases and V 0 bases, and 13 bases lay outside the gene matches. The CDR3 spells CASSQDLWEGNGHEQFF. CDR3 in DNA: TGTGCCAGCAGCCAAGATCTGTGGGAGGGCAATGGCCATGAGCAGTTCTTC.

This chain uses TRBV9 with TRBJ1-5; a weak D match, TRBD1 (5 bases). The ends were cut back, 5 bases at V and 6 bases at J, with 12 bases in the middle. The CDR3 spans 13 residues. Germline V gives CDR1 SGDLS, CDR2 YYNGEE. The CDR3 loop is CASSRREGQPQHF. CDR3 DNA sequence: TGTGCCAGCAGTCGCAGGGAGGGTCAGCCCCAGCATTTT.

The rearrangement joins TRBV29-1 to TRBJ2-7; no reliable D call. The CDR3 length is 11 residues. V was shortened by 4 bases and J by 2 bases, with 6 bases between the two germline ends. Germline V CDR1 and CDR2: SQVTM, ANQGSEA. CDR3 DNA: TGCAGCGTTGTCCAAACCTACGAGCAGTACTTC. This codes for CSVVQTYEQYF.

The chain uses TRBV28 and TRBJ2-7; 7 positions match TRBD1. The CDR3 contains 14 residues. Germline CDR1 is MDHEN and CDR2 is SYDVKM. Germline trimming cut 3 bases from V and 3 bases from J; bases unmatched to any gene: 5. The CDR3 spells CASSFTDRVYEQYF. For the CDR3, the DNA is TGTGCCAGCAGTTTTACTGACAGGGTCTACGAGCAGTACTTC. Together with reference TRBV28 and TRBJ2-7, the CDR3 gives the full variable domain: DVKVTQSSRYLVKRTGEKVFLECVQDMDHENMFWYRQDPGLGLRLIYFSYDVKMKEKGDIPEGYSVSREKKERFSLILESASTNQTSMYLCASSFTDRVYEQYFGPGTRLTVT.

This clone was seen more than once but under ten times. This chain uses TRBV7-2 with TRBJ2-2; 11 positions match TRBD2. The CDR3 runs to 19 residues. The V gene's germline CDR1 is SGHTA and CDR2 FQGNSA. V shed 2 bases, J shed 4 bases, and the junction held 12 bases outside the gene matches. The CDR3 nucleotides are TGTGCCAGCAGCTTAAAGGTCACTGGGACTAGCGGTTCCACCGGGGAGCTGTTTTTT. Amino acids: CASSLKVTGTSGSTGELFF.

The genes are TRBV28 and TRBJ2-1, with D uncertain. There are 15 residues in the CDR3. CDR1 and CDR2 (germline): MDHEN, SYDVKM. With 6 bases removed from V and 0 bases from J, the gap between germline ends came to 12 bases. The CDR3 bases are TGTGCCAGCAGAATCCTCCATAGCTCCTACAATGAGCAGTTCTTC. It is translated as CASRILHSSYNEQFF.

This sequence joins TRBV3-1 (or the pseudogene TRBV3-2) and TRBJ1-3, with D maybe TRBD1 (5 bases). This CDR3 has 16 amino acids. Germline loops: CDR1 LGHDT, CDR2 YNNKEL (reference sequence). Trimming removed 1 base from V and 0 bases from J, with 10 bases in between. CDR3 coding DNA: TGTGCCAGCAGCCAAGTGCGGGGACTCTCTGGAAACACCATATATTTT. Residues: CASSQVRGLSGNTIYF.

The J gene is TRBJ1-2, the V gene TRBV5-4, with 9 bases fitting TRBD1. V shed 4 bases, J shed 4 bases, and the junction held 5 bases outside the gene matches. The CDR3 consists of 14 residues. The germline gives CDR1 SGHNT, CDR2 YYREEE (reference sequence). The CDR3 nucleotides read TGTGCCAGCAGCCCGACAGGGGGTGGCTATGGCTACACCTTC. Translated: CASSPTGGGYGYTF.

V is TRBV7-2 and J is TRBJ1-3; D remains unclear. CDR1 SGHTA and CDR2 FQGNSA come from the germline V gene. Trimming cost V 1 base and J 0 bases, with 7 bases left between them. The CDR3 is made up of 15 amino acids. The CDR3: CASSLGPTSGNTIYF. CDR3 sequence (DNA): TGTGCCAGCAGCTTAGGTCCTACCTCTGGAAACACCATATATTTT.

This clone occurred a few times. The CDR3 reads CAWGRGSSYNEQFF. The CDR3 coding sequence is TGTGCCTGGGGTCGGGGGAGCTCCTACAATGAGCAGTTCTTC. The J gene is TRBJ2-1, the V gene TRBV30; D may be TRBD2 (6 bases). CDR1 and CDR2 from the germline V gene are GTSNPN and SVGIG (reference sequence). The CDR3 covers 14 residues. V was shortened by 5 bases and J by 0 bases, with 11 bases between the two germline ends.

This chain uses TRBV27 with TRBJ1-4; 9 bases line up with TRBD1. V shed 6 bases, J shed 12 bases, and the junction held 8 bases outside the gene matches. The CDR3 has 13 amino acids. Germline V gene data show CDR1 as MNHEY and CDR2 as SMNVEV (reference sequence). The CDR3 sequence is CASSTNRGRELFF. The DNA of the CDR3 is TGTGCCAGCAGCACTAACAGGGGGCGAGAACTGTTTTTT.

The rearrangement links TRBV5-5 to TRBJ1-5; no firm D call. Germline values: CDR1 SGHKS, CDR2 YYEKEE (reference sequence). V lost 7 bases, J lost 2 bases, and 13 bases lay in between. The CDR3 totals 14 residues. CDR3 loop: CASSLAGGNQPQHF. In DNA, the CDR3 is TGTGCCAGCTCCCTGGCAGGCGGCAATCAGCCCCAGCATTTT.

V usage is TRBV5-4 and J usage is TRBJ1-2; maybe TRBD1 (5 bases). The CDR3 has 15 residues. Trimming shortened V by 4 bases and J by 1 base, and 14 bases separated the two germline ends. Per the germline V gene, CDR1 is SGHNT and CDR2 is YYREEE (reference sequence). The CDR3 nucleotides are TGTGCCAGCAGCCCATCCGGGGGGTATAACTATGGCTACACCTTC. Translated: CASSPSGGYNYGYTF.

The chain joins TRBV25-1 to TRBJ2-5; D remains unclear. The CDR3 covers 10 residues. V was shortened by 10 bases and J by 5 bases, with 8 bases between the two germline ends. Germline V lookup: CDR1 MGHDK, CDR2 SYGVNS. The CDR3 sequence: CATLYETQYF. The CDR3, as DNA: TGTGCCACACTGTACGAGACCCAGTACTTC.

This chain connects TRBV28 to TRBJ2-7; 8 bases map to TRBD2. The ends lost 6 bases at V and 0 bases at J; junction bases unmatched: 13. This CDR3 spans 17 amino acids. Germline CDR1 MDHEN, CDR2 SYDVKM. In nucleotides, the CDR3 is TGTGCCAGCAGCCGACTTGGAACCCTAGCGGGCTCCTACGAGCAGTACTTC. It codes for CASSRLGTLAGSYEQYF.

The V gene is TRBV27, the J gene TRBJ2-7; 8 bases are a match to TRBD1. The CDR3 runs to 15 residues. V lost 5 bases to trimming and J lost 7 bases; unmatched junction nucleotides: 13. Germline CDR1 reads MNHEY; CDR2 reads SMNVEV (reference sequence). CDR3 region: CASSIRGQGEGEQYF. Here the CDR3 DNA reads TGTGCCAGCAGTATCCGCGGACAGGGCGAGGGAGAGCAGTACTTC.

The chain employs TRBV29-1 and TRBJ2-1; 8 nucleotides line up with TRBD1. V gave up 4 bases and J gave up 5 bases; unmatched junction bases: 1. Germline V CDR1 and CDR2: SQVTM, ANQGSEA. This CDR3 is 12 amino acids long. CDR3 bases: TGCAGCGTTGGACAGGGGCACAATGAGCAGTTCTTC. As protein: CSVGQGHNEQFF.

This clone was observed a few times. V usage is TRBV3-1 (or the pseudogene TRBV3-2) and J usage is TRBJ2-6; D may be TRBD2 (5 bases). Germline values: CDR1 LGHDT, CDR2 YNNKEL (reference sequence). Trimming shortened V by 3 bases and J by 0 bases, and 15 bases separated the two germline ends. This CDR3 region has 18 residues. CDR3 sequence (DNA): TGTGCCAGCAGCCAGGAGGCCACCCAGGCCTCTGGGGCCAACGTCCTGACTTTC. Translated, it gives CASSQEATQASGANVLTF.

V and J are TRBV28 and TRBJ2-7; no reliable D call. V was shortened by 3 bases and J by 1 base, with 4 bases between the two germline ends. Germline CDR1 is MDHEN and CDR2 is SYDVKM. CDR3 size: 12 residues. The chain's CDR3 is CASSLLSYEQYF. The CDR3 bases are TGTGCCAGCAGTTTGTTATCCTACGAGCAGTACTTC.